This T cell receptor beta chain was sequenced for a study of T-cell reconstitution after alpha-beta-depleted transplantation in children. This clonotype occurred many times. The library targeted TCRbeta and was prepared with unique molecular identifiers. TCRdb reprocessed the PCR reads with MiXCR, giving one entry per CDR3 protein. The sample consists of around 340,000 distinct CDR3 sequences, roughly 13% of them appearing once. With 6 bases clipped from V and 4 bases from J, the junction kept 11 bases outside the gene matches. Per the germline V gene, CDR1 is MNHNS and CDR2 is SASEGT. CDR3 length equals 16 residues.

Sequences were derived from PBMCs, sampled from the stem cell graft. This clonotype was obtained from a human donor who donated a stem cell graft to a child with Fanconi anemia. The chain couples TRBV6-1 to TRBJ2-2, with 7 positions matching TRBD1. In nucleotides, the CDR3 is TGTGCCAGCAGCACCTCTGGCAGGGGGATCACCGGGGAGCTGTTTTTT. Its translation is CASSTSGRGITGELFF.